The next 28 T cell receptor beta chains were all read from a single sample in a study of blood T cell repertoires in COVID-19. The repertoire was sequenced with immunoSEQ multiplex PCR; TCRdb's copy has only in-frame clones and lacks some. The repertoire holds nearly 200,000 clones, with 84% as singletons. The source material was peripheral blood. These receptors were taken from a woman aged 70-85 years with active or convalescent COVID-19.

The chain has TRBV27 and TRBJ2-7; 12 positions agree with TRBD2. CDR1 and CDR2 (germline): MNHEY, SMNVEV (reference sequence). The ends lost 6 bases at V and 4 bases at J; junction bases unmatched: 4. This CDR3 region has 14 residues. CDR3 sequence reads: CASSTSGRWYEQYF. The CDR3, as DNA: TGTGCCAGCAGCACTAGCGGGAGGTGGTACGAGCAGTACTTC.

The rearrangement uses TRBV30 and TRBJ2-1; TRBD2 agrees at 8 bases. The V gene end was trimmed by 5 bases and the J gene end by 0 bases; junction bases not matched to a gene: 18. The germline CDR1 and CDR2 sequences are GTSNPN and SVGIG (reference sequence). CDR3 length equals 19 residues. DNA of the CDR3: TGTGCCTGGCCATTATCACCCGTGACTAGCGACAGCTCCTACAATGAGCAGTTCTTC. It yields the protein CAWPLSPVTSDSSYNEQFF.

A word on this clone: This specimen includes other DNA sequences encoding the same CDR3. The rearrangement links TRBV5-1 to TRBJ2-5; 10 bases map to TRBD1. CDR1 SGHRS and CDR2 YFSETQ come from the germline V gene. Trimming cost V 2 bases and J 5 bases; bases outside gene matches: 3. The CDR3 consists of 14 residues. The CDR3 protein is CASSLDRGQETQYF. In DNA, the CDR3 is TGCGCCAGCAGCTTAGACAGGGGGCAGGAGACCCAGTACTTC.

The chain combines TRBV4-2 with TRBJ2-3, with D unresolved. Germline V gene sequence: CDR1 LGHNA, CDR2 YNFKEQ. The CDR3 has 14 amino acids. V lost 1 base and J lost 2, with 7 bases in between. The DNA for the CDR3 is TGTGCCAGCAGCCAAGTCACGGTCACAGATACGCAGTATTTT. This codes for CASSQVTVTDTQYF.

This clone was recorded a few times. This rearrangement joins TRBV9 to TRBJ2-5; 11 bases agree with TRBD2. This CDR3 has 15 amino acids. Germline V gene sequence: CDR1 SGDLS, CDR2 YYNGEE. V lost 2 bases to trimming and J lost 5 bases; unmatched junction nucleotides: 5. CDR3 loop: CASSVTSGKGETQYF. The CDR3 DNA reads TGTGCCAGCAGCGTGACTAGCGGGAAGGGGGAGACCCAGTACTTC.

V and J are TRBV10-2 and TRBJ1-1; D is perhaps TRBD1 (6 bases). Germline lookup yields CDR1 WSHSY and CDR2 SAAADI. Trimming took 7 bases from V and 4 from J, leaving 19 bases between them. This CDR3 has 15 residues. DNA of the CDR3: TGCGCCAGCACCGTCGGGGATACAGGGAGCACTGAAGCTTTCTTT. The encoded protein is CASTVGDTGSTEAFF.

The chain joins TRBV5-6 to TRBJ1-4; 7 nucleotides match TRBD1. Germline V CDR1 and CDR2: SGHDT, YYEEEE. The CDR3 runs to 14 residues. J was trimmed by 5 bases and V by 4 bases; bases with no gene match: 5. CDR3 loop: CASSLAQGNEKLFF. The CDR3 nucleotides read TGTGCCAGCAGCCTGGCACAGGGGAATGAAAAACTGTTTTTT.

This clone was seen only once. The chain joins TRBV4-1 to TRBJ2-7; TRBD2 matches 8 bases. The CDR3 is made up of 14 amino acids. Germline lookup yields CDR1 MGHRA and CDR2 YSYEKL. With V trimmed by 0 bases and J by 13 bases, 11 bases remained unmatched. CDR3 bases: TGCGCCAGCAGCCAAGATCGGTCCTGGACTAGCTTCTACTTC. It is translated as CASSQDRSWTSFYF.

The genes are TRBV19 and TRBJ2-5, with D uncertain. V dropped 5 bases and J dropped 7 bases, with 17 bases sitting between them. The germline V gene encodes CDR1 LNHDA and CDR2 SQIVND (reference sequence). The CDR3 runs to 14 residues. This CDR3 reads CASSFDHGVGTQYF. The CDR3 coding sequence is TGTGCCAGTAGTTTTGACCACGGAGTGGGGACCCAGTACTTC.

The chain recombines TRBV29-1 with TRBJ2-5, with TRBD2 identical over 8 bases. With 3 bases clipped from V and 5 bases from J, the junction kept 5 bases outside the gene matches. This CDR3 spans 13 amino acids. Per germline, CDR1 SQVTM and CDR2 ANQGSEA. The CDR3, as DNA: TGCAGCGTTGACGGGGGGGGCCTGGAGACCCAGTACTTC. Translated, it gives CSVDGGGLETQYF. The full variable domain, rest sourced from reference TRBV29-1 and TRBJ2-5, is SAVISQKPSRDICQRGTSLTIQCQVDSQVTMMFWYRQQPGQSLTLIATANQGSEATYESGFVIDKFPISRPNLTFSTLTVSNMSPEDSSIYLCSVDGGGLETQYFGPGTRLLVL.

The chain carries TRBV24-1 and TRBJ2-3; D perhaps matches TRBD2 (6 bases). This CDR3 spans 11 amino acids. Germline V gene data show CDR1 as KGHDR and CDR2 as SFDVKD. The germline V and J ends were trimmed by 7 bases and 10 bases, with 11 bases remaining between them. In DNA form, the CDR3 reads TGTGCCACCAGCCCGGGAGCTTCGCAGTATTTT. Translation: CATSPGASQYF.

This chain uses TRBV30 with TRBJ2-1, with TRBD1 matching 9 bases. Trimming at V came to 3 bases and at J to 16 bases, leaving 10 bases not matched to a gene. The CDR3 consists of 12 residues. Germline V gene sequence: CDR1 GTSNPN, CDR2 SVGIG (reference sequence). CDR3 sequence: CAWSRPAGQGFF. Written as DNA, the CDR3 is TGTGCCTGGAGCCGACCCGCGGGACAGGGTTTCTTC. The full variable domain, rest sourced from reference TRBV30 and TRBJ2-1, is SQTIHQWPATLVQPVGSPLSLECTVEGTSNPNLYWYRQAAGRGLQLLFYSVGIGQISSEVPQNLSASRPQDRQFILSSKKLLLSDSGFYLCAWSRPAGQGFFGPGTRLTVL.

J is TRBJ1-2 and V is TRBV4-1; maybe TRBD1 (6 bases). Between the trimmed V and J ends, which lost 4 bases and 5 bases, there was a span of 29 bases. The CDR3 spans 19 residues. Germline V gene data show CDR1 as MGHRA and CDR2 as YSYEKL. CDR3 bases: TGCGCCAGCAGCCCCCGACAGGCGGGCCTCACGGTAATTTCATATGGCTACACCTTC. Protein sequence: CASSPRQAGLTVISYGYTF.

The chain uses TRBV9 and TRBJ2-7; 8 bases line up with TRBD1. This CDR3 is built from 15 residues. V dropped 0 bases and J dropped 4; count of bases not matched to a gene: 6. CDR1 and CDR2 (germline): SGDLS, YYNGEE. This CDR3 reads CASSVGQGAGYEQYF. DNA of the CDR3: TGTGCCAGCAGCGTAGGCCAGGGGGCTGGGTACGAGCAGTACTTC. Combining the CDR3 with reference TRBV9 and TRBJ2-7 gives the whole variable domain DSGVTQTPKHLITATGQRVTLRCSPRSGDLSVYWYQQSLDQGLQFLIQYYNGEERAKGNILERFSAQQFPDLHSELNLSSLELGDSALYFCASSVGQGAGYEQYFGPGTRLTVT.

The CDR3, as DNA: TGTGCCAGCAGTTACTCAAGGGACTTGTCTACGCCCCAGCATTTT. It translates to CASSYSRDLSTPQHF. This sequence joins TRBV6-6 and TRBJ1-5, with a possible D match to TRBD1 (5 bases). Germline CDR1 is MNHNY and CDR2 is SVGAGI (reference sequence). This CDR3 has 15 amino acids. The V end was cut by 0 bases, the J end by 9 bases, with 15 bases between.

CDR3: CASSPSPGHLYEQYF. The CDR3 DNA follows: TGTGCCAGCAGCCCGTCCCCGGGACACCTCTACGAGCAGTACTTC. This rearrangement joins TRBV7-3 to TRBJ2-7; D possibly corresponds to TRBD1 (6 bases). This CDR3 has 15 residues. Trimming shortened V by 5 bases and J by 3 bases, and 17 bases separated the two germline ends. Germline CDR1 is SGHTA and CDR2 is FQGTGA. Together with reference TRBV7-3 and TRBJ2-7, the CDR3 gives the full variable domain: GAGVSQTPSNKVTEKGKYVELRCDPISGHTALYWYRQSLGQGPEFLIYFQGTGAADDSGLPNDRFFAVRPEGSVSTLKIQRTERGDSAVYLCASSPSPGHLYEQYFGPGTRLTVT.

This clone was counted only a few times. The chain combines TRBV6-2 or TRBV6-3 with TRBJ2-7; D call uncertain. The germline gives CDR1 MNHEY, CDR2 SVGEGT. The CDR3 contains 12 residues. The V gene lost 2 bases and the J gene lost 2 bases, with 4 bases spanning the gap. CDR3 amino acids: CASSYLPYEQYF. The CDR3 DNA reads TGTGCCAGCAGTTACCTACCCTACGAGCAGTACTTC.

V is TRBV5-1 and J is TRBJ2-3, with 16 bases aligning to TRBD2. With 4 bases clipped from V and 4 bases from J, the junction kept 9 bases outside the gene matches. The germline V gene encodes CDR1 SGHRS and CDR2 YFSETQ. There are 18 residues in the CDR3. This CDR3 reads CASSQPGLAGGSPDTQYF. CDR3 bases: TGCGCCAGCAGCCAACCGGGACTAGCGGGAGGGAGTCCAGATACGCAGTATTTT.

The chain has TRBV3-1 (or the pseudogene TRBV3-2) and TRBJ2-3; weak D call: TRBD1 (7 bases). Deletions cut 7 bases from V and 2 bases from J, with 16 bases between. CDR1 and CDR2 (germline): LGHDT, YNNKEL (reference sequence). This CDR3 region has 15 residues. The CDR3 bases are TGTGCCAGCACCGGGGGACAGACCTACACAGATACGCAGTATTTT. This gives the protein CASTGGQTYTDTQYF.

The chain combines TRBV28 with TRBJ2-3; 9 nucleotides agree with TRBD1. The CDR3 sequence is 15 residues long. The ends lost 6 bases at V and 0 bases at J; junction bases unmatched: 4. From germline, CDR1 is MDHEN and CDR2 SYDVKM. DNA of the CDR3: TGTGCCAGCAGGGGACAGGGCACTAGCACAGATACGCAGTATTTT. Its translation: CASRGQGTSTDTQYF.

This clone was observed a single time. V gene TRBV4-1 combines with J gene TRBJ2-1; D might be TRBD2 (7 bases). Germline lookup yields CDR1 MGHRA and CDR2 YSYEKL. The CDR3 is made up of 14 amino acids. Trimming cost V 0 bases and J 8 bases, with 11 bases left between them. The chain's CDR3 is CASSQDGGADEQFF. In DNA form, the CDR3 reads TGCGCCAGCAGCCAAGATGGGGGGGCGGATGAGCAGTTCTTC.

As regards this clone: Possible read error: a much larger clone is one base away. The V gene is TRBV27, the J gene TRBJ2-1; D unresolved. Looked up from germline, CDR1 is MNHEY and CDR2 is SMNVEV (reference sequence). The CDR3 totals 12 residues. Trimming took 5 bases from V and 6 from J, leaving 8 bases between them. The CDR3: CASSPPGNEQFF. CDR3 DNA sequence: TGTGCCAGCAGTCCCCCGGGCAATGAGCAGTTCTTC.

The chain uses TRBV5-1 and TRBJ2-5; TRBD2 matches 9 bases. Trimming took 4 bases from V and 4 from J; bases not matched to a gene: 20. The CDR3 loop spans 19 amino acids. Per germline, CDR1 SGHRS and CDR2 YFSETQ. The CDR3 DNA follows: TGCGCCAGCAGCCCTGGCCGGGGGACTAGCTTAATCGGTCGAGAGACCCAGTACTTC. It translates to CASSPGRGTSLIGRETQYF.

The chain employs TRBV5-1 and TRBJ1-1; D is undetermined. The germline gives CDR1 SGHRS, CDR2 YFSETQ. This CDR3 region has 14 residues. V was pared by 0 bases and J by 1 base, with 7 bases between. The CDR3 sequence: CASSLAHTNTEAFF. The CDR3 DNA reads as TGCGCCAGCAGCTTGGCACACACGAACACTGAAGCTTTCTTT.

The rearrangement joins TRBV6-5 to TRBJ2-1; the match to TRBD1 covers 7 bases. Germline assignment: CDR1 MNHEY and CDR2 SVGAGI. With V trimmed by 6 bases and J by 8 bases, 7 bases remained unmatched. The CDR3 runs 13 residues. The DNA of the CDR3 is TGTGCCAGCAGAAGGGGACAGACCCATGAGCAGTTCTTC. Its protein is CASRRGQTHEQFF.

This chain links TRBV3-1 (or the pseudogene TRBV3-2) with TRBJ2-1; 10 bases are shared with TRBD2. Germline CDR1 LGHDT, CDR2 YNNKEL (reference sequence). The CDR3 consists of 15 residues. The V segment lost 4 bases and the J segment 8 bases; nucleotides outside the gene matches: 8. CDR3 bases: TGTGCCAGCAGCCCCTCTAGCGGGAGAGGCTATGAGCAGTTCTTC. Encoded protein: CASSPSSGRGYEQFF.

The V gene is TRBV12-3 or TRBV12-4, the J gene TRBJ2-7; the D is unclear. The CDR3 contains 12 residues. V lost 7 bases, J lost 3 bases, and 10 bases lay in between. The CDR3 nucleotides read TGTGCCAGCACAGGCAGTTTCTACGAGCAGTACTTC. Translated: CASTGSFYEQYF.

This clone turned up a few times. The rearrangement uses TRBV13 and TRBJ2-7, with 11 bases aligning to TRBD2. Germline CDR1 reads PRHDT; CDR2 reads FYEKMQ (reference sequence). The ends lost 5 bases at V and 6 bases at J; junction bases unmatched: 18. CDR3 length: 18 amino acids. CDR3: CASSPQGPLLAGDGEQYF. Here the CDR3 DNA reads TGTGCCAGCAGCCCCCAGGGCCCGTTACTAGCGGGAGACGGCGAGCAGTACTTC.